The next 22 T cell receptor beta chains were all read from a single sample in a study of blood T cell repertoires in COVID-19. The protocol was immunoSEQ multiplex PCR, while the TCRdb copy is restricted to in-frame clones and leaves out a portion. The table records about 230,000 clones, 85% to 90% of them present only once. The sequenced material came from peripheral blood. These receptors were collected from a man aged 30 to 45 with COVID-19, enrolled during active disease.

This clone was counted a few times. The CDR3 sequence: CASSLDRKSGNTIYF. Written as DNA, the CDR3 is TGTGCCAGCTCGCTTGACAGAAAATCTGGAAACACCATATATTTT. The chain recombines TRBV18 with TRBJ1-3, with D possibly being TRBD1 (5 bases). V was clipped by 6 bases and J by 1 base, with 13 bases between them. Germline V gives CDR1 KGHSH, CDR2 LQKENI. This CDR3 is built from 15 residues.

The rearrangement links TRBV6-1 to TRBJ2-3, with 7 bases aligning to TRBD1. The length of the CDR3 is 17 residues. The V gene end was trimmed by 3 bases and the J gene end by 0 bases; junction bases not matched to a gene: 9. Germline V gene sequence: CDR1 MNHNS, CDR2 SASEGT. As DNA, the CDR3 is TGTGCCAGCAGTGAGCGGCCGACAGGGTATAGCACAGATACGCAGTATTTT. Translation gives CASSERPTGYSTDTQYF.

The chain has TRBV7-2 and TRBJ1-2; TRBD1 matches 9 bases. Germline V gene sequence: CDR1 SGHTA, CDR2 FQGNSA. This CDR3 is 14 amino acids long. Losses at the gene ends were 5 bases for V and 8 bases for J; bases not matched to a gene: 9. The CDR3 reads CASSGTGGPEGYTF. DNA for the CDR3: TGTGCCAGCAGCGGAACAGGGGGCCCGGAGGGCTACACCTTC.

This clone was counted a single time. The chain couples TRBV18 to TRBJ1-2, with D possibly matching TRBD1 (5 bases). The CDR3 has 16 amino acids. The V and J ends lost 2 bases and 4 bases respectively, with 17 bases between them. Germline V lookup: CDR1 KGHSH, CDR2 LQKENI. The CDR3 region is CASSPNSAGRAYGYTF. The DNA for the CDR3 is TGTGCCAGCTCACCAAACTCTGCGGGGCGCGCCTATGGCTACACCTTC.

This chain uses TRBV7-3 with TRBJ2-1; D possibly corresponds to TRBD2 (7 bases). The CDR3 runs 16 residues. Germline V gene data show CDR1 as SGHTA and CDR2 as FQGTGA. The ends were cut back, 3 bases at V and 5 bases at J, with 17 bases in the middle. Here the CDR3 reads CASSFPGGGYDNEQFF. The CDR3 nucleotides read TGTGCCAGCAGCTTCCCGGGCGGGGGCTACGACAATGAGCAGTTCTTC.

The chain uses TRBV6-5 and TRBJ2-7; D not certain. The V end lost 6 bases, the J end lost 4 bases, and 16 bases lay between the germline ends. Germline assignment: CDR1 MNHEY and CDR2 SVGAGI. This CDR3 comprises 14 residues. In DNA form, the CDR3 reads TGTGCCAGCAGAGTTTCCGCACGAGGATACGAGCAGTACTTC. Its protein product is CASRVSARGYEQYF.

This clone was seen just once. V gene TRBV9 combines with J gene TRBJ1-2, with 9 bases aligning to TRBD1. Germline-derived CDR1 and CDR2 are SGDLS and YYNGEE. The CDR3 sequence is 14 residues long. The V segment lost 3 bases and the J segment 5 bases; nucleotides outside the gene matches: 5. CDR3 DNA: TGTGCCAGCAGCGAACGGACAGGGGTTTATGGCTACACCTTC. Translated: CASSERTGVYGYTF.

The chain employs TRBV7-7 and TRBJ2-3; TRBD1 might be the D (5 bases). Germline loops: CDR1 SSHAT, CDR2 FNYEAQ (reference sequence). V lost 4 bases and J 5 bases, leaving 16 bases between the germline ends. The CDR3 is 15 residues long. This chain's CDR3 is CASSSTSGSGDTQYF. For the CDR3, the DNA is TGTGCCAGCAGCTCAACTTCAGGGTCGGGAGATACGCAGTATTTT.

This clone was found once. The V and J genes are TRBV7-9 and TRBJ1-6, with D perhaps matching TRBD1 (5 bases). The length of the CDR3 is 14 residues. V gave up 0 bases and J gave up 7 bases, with 7 bases separating them. CDR1 SEHNR and CDR2 FQNEAQ come from the germline V gene (reference sequence). This CDR3 is CASSLAGANSPLHF. For the CDR3, the DNA is TGTGCCAGCAGCTTAGCAGGGGCCAATTCACCCCTCCACTTT.

CDR3 protein: CASSFGDGYTF. CDR3 nucleotide sequence: TGTGCCAGTAGTTTTGGAGATGGCTACACCTTC. The chain combines TRBV19 with TRBJ1-2; no firm D call. CDR1 and CDR2 from the germline V gene are LNHDA and SQIVND (reference sequence). The CDR3 is 11 residues long. Between the trimmed V and J ends, which lost 5 bases and 6 bases, there was a span of 7 bases.

V gene TRBV28 combines with J gene TRBJ1-1; a weak D match, TRBD1 (6 bases). The CDR3 loop spans 17 amino acids. Trimming removed 4 bases at V and 0 bases at J, with 18 bases between. Looked up from germline, CDR1 is MDHEN and CDR2 is SYDVKM. The CDR3, as DNA: TGTGCCAGCAGTTCCGACGTGACGACAGGTATGAACACTGAAGCTTTCTTT. This codes for CASSSDVTTGMNTEAFF. Based on the CDR3 plus reference TRBV28 and TRBJ1-1, the full variable domain is DVKVTQSSRYLVKRTGEKVFLECVQDMDHENMFWYRQDPGLGLRLIYFSYDVKMKEKGDIPEGYSVSREKKERFSLILESASTNQTSMYLCASSSDVTTGMNTEAFFGQGTRLTVV.

V usage is TRBV5-1 and J usage is TRBJ2-2, with TRBD1 as a possible D gene (5 bases). Germline CDR1 is SGHRS and CDR2 is YFSETQ. The CDR3 consists of 13 residues. V was cut by 0 bases and J by 8 bases, with 8 bases left in between. For the CDR3, the DNA is TGCGCCAGCAGCTTGGGACAGTCAGGGGAGCTGTTTTTT. Residues: CASSLGQSGELFF.

On this clone itself: Other DNA sequences within the sample encode an identical CDR3. This rearrangement joins TRBV5-4 to TRBJ1-2; 9 nucleotides agree with TRBD1. J lost 8 bases, V lost 3 bases, and 5 bases had no gene match. CDR1 is SGHNT, CDR2 YYREEE, per germline (reference sequence). The CDR3 sequence is 13 residues long. This CDR3 reads CASSSGQGGGYTF. CDR3 bases: TGTGCCAGCAGCTCGGGACAGGGTGGCGGCTACACCTTC.

This clone appeared a single time. The chain combines TRBV5-6 with TRBJ2-1; D is possibly TRBD2 (5 bases). The germline V gene encodes CDR1 SGHDT and CDR2 YYEEEE. The CDR3 runs 14 residues. V was shortened by 7 bases and J by 8 bases, with 19 bases between the two germline ends. The CDR3 protein is CASLAFAEGDEQFF. The CDR3 DNA is TGTGCCAGCTTAGCGTTTGCAGAGGGCGATGAGCAGTTCTTC.

This sequence joins TRBV19 and TRBJ2-5, with D hard to call. The germline gives CDR1 LNHDA, CDR2 SQIVND (reference sequence). The germline V and J ends were trimmed by 3 bases and 4 bases, with 12 bases remaining between them. The CDR3 length is 14 residues. The CDR3 region has the DNA TGTGCCAGTAGTATCATGGCGGTGGGAGAGACCCAGTACTTC. Translating gives CASSIMAVGETQYF.

The genes are TRBV7-2 and TRBJ2-3; tentatively, D is TRBD1 (6 bases). CDR3 length equals 13 residues. Germline V lookup: CDR1 SGHTA, CDR2 FQGNSA. V dropped 5 bases and J dropped 4 bases, with 10 bases sitting between them. The CDR3 DNA reads TGTGCCAGCAGCCCCAGGGGATCAGATACGCAGTATTTT. The encoded protein is CASSPRGSDTQYF.

The table lists this clone with a count of one. J is TRBJ1-1 and V is TRBV5-6; no definite D call. From germline, CDR1 is SGHDT and CDR2 YYEEEE. V was shortened by 4 bases and J by 5 bases, with 15 bases between the two germline ends. The CDR3 runs to 14 residues. In DNA, the CDR3 is TGTGCCAGCAGCCCTCTAACCCCGCCGACTGAAGCTTTCTTT. Its translation: CASSPLTPPTEAFF.

V is TRBV6-4 and J is TRBJ1-1; TRBD1 is a possible D gene (6 bases). This CDR3 has 15 residues. V gave up 3 bases and J gave up 1 base, with 12 bases separating them. Germline CDR1 and CDR2: MRHNA and SNTAGT. CDR3 protein: CASSEGGVGNTEAFF. The DNA of the CDR3 is TGTGCCAGCAGTGAAGGGGGGGTTGGGAACACTGAAGCTTTCTTT.

The rearrangement uses TRBV25-1 and TRBJ2-7; D might be TRBD2 (5 bases). The CDR3 runs to 15 residues. CDR1 is MGHDK, CDR2 SYGVNS, per germline. With 3 bases removed from V and 5 bases from J, the gap between germline ends came to 17 bases. CDR3 region: CASSDQLVEIHEQYF. In DNA form, the CDR3 reads TGTGCCAGCAGTGACCAACTAGTGGAGATCCACGAGCAGTACTTC.

The chain employs TRBV20-1 and TRBJ1-5; no definite D call. The V gene's germline CDR1 is DFQATT and CDR2 SNEGSKA (reference sequence). The CDR3 extends over 14 amino acids. The V gene lost 3 bases and the J gene lost 3 bases, with 12 bases spanning the gap. The CDR3: CSASRQALNQPQHF. The CDR3 coding sequence is TGCAGTGCTAGTCGGCAGGCCCTCAATCAGCCCCAGCATTTT.

V is TRBV5-5 and J is TRBJ2-1, with D possibly TRBD2 on 6 matching bases. V was cut by 5 bases and J by 4 bases, with 22 bases left in between. CDR3 length: 17 amino acids. CDR1 and CDR2 from the germline V gene are SGHKS and YYEKEE (reference sequence). CDR3 nucleotides: TGTGCCAGCAGAGATCTTAGCGGACGAAATTTATACAATGAGCAGTTCTTC. Protein: CASRDLSGRNLYNEQFF.

The chain is built from TRBV28 and TRBJ1-5; 7 bases map to TRBD1. The CDR3 totals 15 residues. Germline V lookup: CDR1 MDHEN, CDR2 SYDVKM. V lost 6 bases, J lost 0 bases, and 5 bases stayed unmatched. CDR3 loop: CASRGTEYSNQPQHF. CDR3 DNA sequence: TGTGCCAGCAGGGGGACAGAATATAGCAATCAGCCCCAGCATTTT.